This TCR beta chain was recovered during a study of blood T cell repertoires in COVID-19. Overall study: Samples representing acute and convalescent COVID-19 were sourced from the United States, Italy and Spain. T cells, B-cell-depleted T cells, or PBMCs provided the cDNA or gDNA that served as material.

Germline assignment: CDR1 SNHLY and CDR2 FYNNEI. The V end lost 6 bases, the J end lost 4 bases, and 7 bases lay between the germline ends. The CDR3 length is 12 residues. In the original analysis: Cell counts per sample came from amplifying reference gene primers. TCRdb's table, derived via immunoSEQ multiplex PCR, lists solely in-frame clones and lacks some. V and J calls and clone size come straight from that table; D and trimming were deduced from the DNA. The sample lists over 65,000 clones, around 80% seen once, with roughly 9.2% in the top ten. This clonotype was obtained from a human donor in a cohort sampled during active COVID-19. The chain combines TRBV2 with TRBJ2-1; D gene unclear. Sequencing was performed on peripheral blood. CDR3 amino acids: CASRAEYNEQFF. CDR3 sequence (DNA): TGTGCCAGCAGGGCTGAATACAATGAGCAGTTCTTC.